Listed here is a single TCR beta chain. The data derive from a study of blood T cell repertoires in COVID-19. Turning to the study itself: The samples span acute and convalescent COVID-19 from the United States, Italy and Spain. Sources were T cells, B-cell-depleted T cells, or PBMCs; the material itself was cDNA or gDNA.

Germline CDR1 SGHNT, CDR2 YENEEA. V lost 5 bases and J lost 1, with 11 bases in between. The CDR3 runs to 15 residues. As originally analysed: Nucleated cell counts were estimated from reference gene primer amplification. Using immunoSEQ multiplex PCR, the repertoire was profiled, and TCRdb retains in-frame clones only, with some absent. D and trimming were read from the DNA, whereas the V and J calls and clone size are those reported in that table. The data contain 150,000 to 200,000 clones, around 90% of them singletons. The sequenced sample consisted of peripheral blood. This sequence was found in a man aged 40-55 years with active or convalescent COVID-19. J is TRBJ2-2 and V is TRBV11-3; maybe TRBD2 (6 bases). CDR3 DNA: TGTGCCAGCAGCCCCCGGGGAGGGAACACCGGGGAGCTGTTTTTT. Translated: CASSPRGGNTGELFF.